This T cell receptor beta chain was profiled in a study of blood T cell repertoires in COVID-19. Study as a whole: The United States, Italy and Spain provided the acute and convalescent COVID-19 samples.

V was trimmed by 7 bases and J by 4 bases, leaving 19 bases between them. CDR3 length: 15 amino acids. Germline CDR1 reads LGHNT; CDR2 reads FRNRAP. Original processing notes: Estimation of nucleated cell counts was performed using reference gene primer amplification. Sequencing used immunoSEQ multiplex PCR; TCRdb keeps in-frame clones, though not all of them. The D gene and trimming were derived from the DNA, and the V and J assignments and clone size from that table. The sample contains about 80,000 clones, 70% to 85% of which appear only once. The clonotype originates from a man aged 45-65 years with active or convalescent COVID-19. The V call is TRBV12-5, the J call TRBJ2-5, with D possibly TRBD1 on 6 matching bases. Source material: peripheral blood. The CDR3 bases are TGTGCTAGTGCTTCACCTACAGGGAGTACAGAGACCCAGTACTTC. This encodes CASASPTGSTETQYF.